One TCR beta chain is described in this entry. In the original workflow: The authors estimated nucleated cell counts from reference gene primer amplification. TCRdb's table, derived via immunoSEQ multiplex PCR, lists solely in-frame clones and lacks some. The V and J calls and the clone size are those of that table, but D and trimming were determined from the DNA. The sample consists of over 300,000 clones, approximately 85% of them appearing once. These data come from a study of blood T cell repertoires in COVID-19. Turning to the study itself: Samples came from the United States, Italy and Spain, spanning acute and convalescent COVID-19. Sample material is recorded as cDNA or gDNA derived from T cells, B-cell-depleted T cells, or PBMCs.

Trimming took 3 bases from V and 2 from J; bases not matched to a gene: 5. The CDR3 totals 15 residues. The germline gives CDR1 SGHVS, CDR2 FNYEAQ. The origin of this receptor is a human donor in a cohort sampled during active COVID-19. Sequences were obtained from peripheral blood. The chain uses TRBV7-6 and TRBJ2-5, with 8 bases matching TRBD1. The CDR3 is CASSFRTGSQETQYF. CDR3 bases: TGTGCCAGCAGCTTTCGGACAGGGAGTCAAGAGACCCAGTACTTC.